This T cell receptor beta chain was identified during a study of cytomegalovirus exposure and HLA in healthy donors. This clone was seen a handful of times. Its antigen remains unidentified. Study outcomes and limitations: Researchers counted around 180 TCR beta chains as cytomegalovirus-associated.

Produced via immunoSEQ multiplex PCR; TCRdb's table is partial and in-frame only. This table holds some 150,000 clones, approximately 90% found once. This CDR3 is built from 14 residues. V was shortened by 4 bases and J by 2 bases, with 12 bases between the two germline ends. Germline loops: CDR1 SGHTA, CDR2 FQGNSA. The clonotype originates from a woman younger than 45 in good health and CMV-seronegative. The chain combines TRBV7-2 with TRBJ2-7; D gene uncertain. The sequenced sample was PBMCs. CDR3 sequence reads: CASSYPGLPYEQYF. The CDR3, as DNA: TGTGCCAGCAGCTATCCAGGCCTTCCCTACGAGCAGTACTTC.